The 17 T cell receptor beta chains below come from one sample, sequenced in a study of cytomegalovirus exposure and HLA in healthy donors. PCR employed 60 Vbeta and 13 Jbeta primers. Data came from immunoSEQ multiplex PCR; TCRdb stores just in-frame clones and leaves some out. The profile shows 140,000 or so clones, approximately 84% of them singletons. The sequencing sample was made of PBMCs. All receptors come from a woman aged 60-70 years in good health and CMV-seropositive.

This chain connects TRBV15 to TRBJ2-3; 7 bases fit TRBD2. The CDR3 has 15 residues. Germline CDR1 LNHNV, CDR2 YYDKDF (reference sequence). The J segment lost 2 bases and the V segment lost 8 bases, leaving 10 bases of the junction unmatched. The CDR3 here is CATHVPGGVTDTQYF. The DNA of the CDR3 is TGTGCCACCCACGTTCCGGGGGGAGTCACAGATACGCAGTATTTT.

This chain uses TRBV7-6 with TRBJ2-5; 7 bases align to TRBD1. Per the germline V gene, CDR1 is SGHVS and CDR2 is FNYEAQ. V trimming: 0 bases; J trimming: 5 bases; junction bases outside the gene matches: 6. The CDR3 is 15 amino acids. CDR3 sequence: CASSLADRVGETQYF. For the CDR3, the DNA is TGTGCCAGCAGCTTAGCCGACAGGGTGGGGGAGACCCAGTACTTC.

The chain employs TRBV15 and TRBJ2-1; TRBD2 might be the D (5 bases). Germline assignment: CDR1 LNHNV and CDR2 YYDKDF (reference sequence). This CDR3 spans 14 amino acids. V was trimmed by 1 base and J by 7 bases, leaving 11 bases between them. Here the CDR3 reads CATSRADSKNEQFF. In DNA form, the CDR3 reads TGTGCCACCAGCAGAGCGGACTCGAAGAATGAGCAGTTCTTC.

This clone was seen a few times. V is TRBV7-2 and J is TRBJ1-4, with 10 bases matching TRBD1. V was pared by 2 bases and J by 7 bases, with 1 base of the junction left unmatched. The CDR3 is made up of 14 amino acids. Per germline, CDR1 SGHTA and CDR2 FQGNSA. Written as DNA, the CDR3 is TGTGCCAGCAGCTTACGGACAGGGGGTGAAAAACTGTTTTTT. Amino acids: CASSLRTGGEKLFF.

The V gene is TRBV4-1, the J gene TRBJ2-1; 8 bases align to TRBD2. This CDR3 has 16 amino acids. Losses at the gene ends were 5 bases for V and 2 bases for J; bases not matched to a gene: 8. In germline, CDR1 is MGHRA, CDR2 YSYEKL. The CDR3 coding sequence is TGCGCCAGCAGCGCCCCCCCAGCGGGAGCCTACAATGAGCAGTTCTTC. This encodes CASSAPPAGAYNEQFF.

The chain is built from TRBV5-1 and TRBJ2-5; 7 nucleotides match TRBD2. V was clipped by 4 bases and J by 0 bases; unmatched bases: 6. The CDR3 extends over 15 amino acids. CDR1 SGHRS and CDR2 YFSETQ come from the germline V gene. As DNA, the CDR3 is TGCGCCAGCAGCCCGTTGCGGGGGAACCAAGAGACCCAGTACTTC. It specifies CASSPLRGNQETQYF.

The chain combines TRBV7-2 with TRBJ2-5; 7 nucleotides agree with TRBD2. With V trimmed by 5 bases and J by 5 bases, 11 bases remained unmatched. The CDR3 totals 15 residues. Germline CDR1 reads SGHTA; CDR2 reads FQGNSA. The CDR3 here is CASSGDVGGEETQYF. CDR3 DNA: TGTGCCAGCAGCGGAGACGTTGGGGGGGAGGAGACCCAGTACTTC.

The chain employs TRBV28 and TRBJ1-4, with no clear D. This CDR3 comprises 13 residues. Trimming cost V 5 bases and J 7 bases, with 11 bases left between them. Germline CDR1 is MDHEN and CDR2 is SYDVKM. The chain's CDR3 is CASSTGIGEKLFF. The DNA of the CDR3 is TGTGCCAGCAGTACGGGGATCGGTGAAAAACTGTTTTTT.

The chain combines TRBV7-3 with TRBJ1-5, with no clear D. The CDR3 extends over 13 amino acids. Germline V gene sequence: CDR1 SGHTA, CDR2 FQGTGA. Trimming stripped 1 base from V and 11 bases from J, with 12 bases between. CDR3 nucleotide sequence: TGTGCCAGCAGCTTAAACCATGGGGAGGCCCAGCATTTT. Amino acid sequence: CASSLNHGEAQHF. Complete variable domain (other parts from reference TRBV7-3 and TRBJ1-5): GAGVSQTPSNKVTEKGKYVELRCDPISGHTALYWYRQSLGQGPEFLIYFQGTGAADDSGLPNDRFFAVRPEGSVSTLKIQRTERGDSAVYLCASSLNHGEAQHFGDGTRLSIL.

The genes are TRBV6-5 and TRBJ2-1; TRBD2 aligns across 8 bases. Germline V gene data show CDR1 as MNHEY and CDR2 as SVGAGI. With V trimmed by 4 bases and J by 4 bases, 9 bases remained unmatched. The CDR3 consists of 16 residues. The CDR3 sequence is CASSSRSASGYNEQFF. CDR3 DNA: TGTGCCAGCAGTTCCAGGTCGGCTAGCGGGTACAATGAGCAGTTCTTC.

CDR3 DNA sequence: TGTGCCTGGAGTCTACCCGGTCGAGATCAGCCCCAGCATTTT. Its translation: CAWSLPGRDQPQHF. The chain has TRBV30 and TRBJ1-5; D not certain. The CDR3 is 14 amino acids. V lost 2 bases to trimming and J lost 5 bases, with 13 bases between them. Germline V gene lookup returns CDR1 GTSNPN and CDR2 SVGIG (reference sequence). The full variable domain, in which reference TRBV30 and TRBJ1-5 provide the parts outside the CDR3, is SQTIHQWPATLVQPVGSPLSLECTVEGTSNPNLYWYRQAAGRGLQLLFYSVGIGQISSEVPQNLSASRPQDRQFILSSKKLLLSDSGFYLCAWSLPGRDQPQHFGDGTRLSIL.

This chain joins TRBV27 and TRBJ2-1; the D is unclear. Per the germline V gene, CDR1 is MNHEY and CDR2 is SMNVEV (reference sequence). Trimming removed 3 bases at V and 8 bases at J, with 11 bases between. The CDR3 totals 13 residues. CDR3 amino acids: CASSFSPRDEQFF. The CDR3 DNA sequence: TGTGCCAGCAGTTTTAGCCCCCGGGATGAGCAGTTCTTC.

This CDR3 reads CASSDGAGDYSGANVLTF. In nucleotides, the CDR3 is TGTGCCAGTAGTGATGGAGCTGGCGATTACTCTGGGGCCAACGTCCTGACTTTC. The chain is built from TRBV19 and TRBJ2-6; D uncertain. Germline CDR1 LNHDA, CDR2 SQIVND (reference sequence). CDR3 size: 18 residues. Trimming stripped 5 bases from V and 0 bases from J, with 17 bases between.

The V and J genes are TRBV5-1 and TRBJ2-7; 7 nucleotides match TRBD1. The CDR3 covers 13 residues. V shed 4 bases and J 3 bases; nucleotides not matched to a gene: 4. Germline loops: CDR1 SGHRS, CDR2 YFSETQ. CDR3 bases: TGCGCCAGCAGCAGAGACAGGGTCTACGAGCAGTACTTC. Translating gives CASSRDRVYEQYF.

This clone has only a few counts. The V gene is TRBV19, the J gene TRBJ2-3; 14 bases agree with TRBD2. The V segment lost 4 bases and the J segment 4 bases; nucleotides outside the gene matches: 7. CDR1 and CDR2 from the germline V gene are LNHDA and SQIVND (reference sequence). This CDR3 is 17 amino acids long. CDR3 residues: CASSRGLAGELADTQYF. The CDR3 DNA reads as TGTGCCAGTAGTAGGGGACTAGCGGGAGAGCTCGCAGATACGCAGTATTTT.

With regard to this clone: A junction boundary mismatches the germline segment, possibly from a read error. This sequence joins TRBV27 and TRBJ2-5, with 8 positions matching TRBD1. Germline-derived CDR1 and CDR2 are MNHEY and SMNVEV (reference sequence). This CDR3 is 15 amino acids long. As DNA, the CDR3 is TGTGCCAGCAGTCTATCGGGACAGGAGACTGAGACCCAGTACTTC. It codes for CASSLSGQETETQYF.

This chain connects TRBV14 to TRBJ2-5, with a possible D match to TRBD1 (5 bases). The CDR3 is made up of 15 amino acids. Germline CDR1 SGHDN, CDR2 FVKESK. Trimming removed 1 base from V and 5 bases from J, with 14 bases in between. CDR3 sequence reads: CASSQAVPGLETQYF. CDR3 DNA sequence: TGTGCCAGCAGCCAAGCCGTCCCAGGGTTGGAGACCCAGTACTTC.